Sequencing of this TCR beta chain was carried out in a study of T cell responses to AZD1222 COVID-19 vaccine. Study as a whole: Both about-4-week and about-12-week second-dose recipients were combined.

To note about this clone: The antigen is not known.

The germline CDR1 and CDR2 sequences are SGHRS and YFSETQ. CDR3 length: 12 residues. The V and J ends lost 0 bases and 1 base respectively, with 1 base between them. Study-wide points: Compared with day 0, the breadth and depth of the Spike-specific TCR repertoire rose significantly after two doses of AZD1222. The number of AZD1222 recipients seropositive at baseline was only 6 or 7.

The protocol was immunoSEQ multiplex PCR, while the TCRdb copy is restricted to in-frame clones and leaves out a portion. The table includes under 200,000 clones, roughly nine tenths detected once. The starting material was peripheral blood, obtained on day 0 of AZD1222 vaccination. The source is an adult in good health. The rearrangement joins TRBV5-1 to TRBJ2-5; D ambiguous. The CDR3 sequence is CASSLVQETQYF. The CDR3, as DNA: TGCGCCAGCAGCTTGGTCCAAGAGACCCAGTACTTC. Full variable domain (missing parts from reference TRBV5-1 and TRBJ2-5): KAGVTQTPRYLIKTRGQQVTLSCSPISGHRSVSWYQQTPGQGLQFLFEYFSETQRNKGNFPGRFSGRQFSNSRSEMNVSTLELGDSALYLCASSLVQETQYFGPGTRLLVL.